This TCR beta chain derives from a study of vaccination effects on CD4 cells after COVID-19. Study context: BNT162b2 vaccine or mRNA-1273 vaccine was given to participants in two doses.

This clone was found a few times. Its antigen is undetermined. Clones were read by immunoSEQ multiplex PCR, and TCRdb kept only the in-frame ones, dropping some. The repertoire holds approximately 40,000 clones, with about two thirds as singletons. Germline V CDR1 and CDR2: LGHNA, YNFKEQ. Trimming removed 1 base from V and 0 bases from J, with 7 bases in between. This CDR3 comprises 15 residues. Before sequencing, viral peptide pools were used by the ViraFEST assay to expand antigen-specific CD4+ T cells. On day 10 of culture, CD4+ T cells were separated out. From March to December 2020, the person had a SARS-CoV-2 infection that was confirmed by PCR.

Sample: CD4+ T cells from PBMCs cultured with a peptide pool, taken before COVID-19 vaccination. This TCR was recovered from a human donor who had a prior SARS-CoV-2 infection. The chain carries TRBV4-2 and TRBJ1-3; D might be TRBD1 (5 bases). CDR3 in DNA: TGTGCCAGCAGCCAAGTAGGGGACTCTGGAAACACCATATATTTT. Translation gives CASSQVGDSGNTIYF.